Following are 31 T cell receptor beta chains from one sample sequenced in a study of graft-versus-host responses after intestinal transplantation. Clones were sequenced by immunoSEQ multiplex PCR, and TCRdb holds only the in-frame ones, with some missing. The sample has fewer than 120,000 clones, about 94% seen once. The antigens these receptors bind are not known. This material consisted of unstimulated CD8+ T cells sorted from spleen or lymph node cells, taken before intestinal transplant. The receptors come from a human donor who received an intestinal transplant.

This chain uses TRBV6-5 with TRBJ1-2; no definite D call. V was shortened by 0 bases and J by 3 bases, with 8 bases between the two germline ends. The CDR3 covers 14 residues. CDR1 and CDR2 from the germline V gene are MNHEY and SVGAGI. The CDR3 coding sequence is TGTGCCAGCAGTTACTCTGGGGAGCACTATGGCTACACCTTC. This translates into CASSYSGEHYGYTF.

This chain links TRBV7-2 with TRBJ2-7; 7 bases line up with TRBD1. Germline V gene sequence: CDR1 SGHTA, CDR2 FQGNSA. The V segment lost 6 bases and the J segment 2 bases; nucleotides outside the gene matches: 10. CDR3 length equals 15 residues. The CDR3 nucleotides read TGTGCCAGCAGTAAAAAAGGGGACAGCCCCTACGAGCAGTACTTC. Translating it yields CASSKKGDSPYEQYF.

The chain combines TRBV28 with TRBJ2-3, with D possibly matching TRBD2 (6 bases). CDR1 is MDHEN and CDR2 is SYDVKM in the germline V gene. The CDR3 is 13 amino acids. Trimming removed 3 bases at V and 3 bases at J, with 7 bases between. The CDR3 DNA reads as TGTGCCAGCAGTTTGCGGGATACAGATACGCAGTATTTT. Protein: CASSLRDTDTQYF.

The J gene is TRBJ2-7, the V gene TRBV23-1; no firm D call. TRBV23-1 is treated as an ORF (open reading frame) with a function not yet certain. V lost 2 bases and J 3 bases, leaving 11 bases between the germline ends. The CDR3 contains 14 residues. CDR3 sequence reads: CASSQPRLLYEQYF. The CDR3, as DNA: TGCGCCAGCAGTCAACCCCGTCTGCTCTACGAGCAGTACTTC.

The chain links TRBV2 to TRBJ2-4; tentatively, D is TRBD1 (5 bases). This CDR3 is 14 amino acids long. V was cut by 1 base and J by 1 base, with 5 bases left in between. Germline loops: CDR1 SNHLY, CDR2 FYNNEI. CDR3 coding DNA: TGTGCCAGCAGTGAAGAGGGGGCCAAAAACATTCAGTACTTC. This codes for CASSEEGAKNIQYF.

This chain links TRBV19 with TRBJ2-2; the D gene could be TRBD1 or TRBD2 (5 bases each). The germline gives CDR1 LNHDA, CDR2 SQIVND (reference sequence). V lost 7 bases and J lost 2, with 23 bases in between. This CDR3 contains 18 residues. The CDR3 coding sequence is TGTGCCAGTATCGATAGCGACAGCCCTGACGGAAACACCGGGGAGCTGTTTTTT. Protein: CASIDSDSPDGNTGELFF.

The J gene is TRBJ2-3, the V gene TRBV25-1; the D gene is possibly TRBD1 (5 bases). The V end lost 6 bases, the J end lost 0 bases, and 10 bases lay between the germline ends. Germline values: CDR1 MGHDK, CDR2 SYGVNS. The CDR3 is 14 amino acids. The CDR3 loop is CASRGLISTDTQYF. CDR3 coding DNA: TGTGCCAGCAGGGGGCTCATTAGCACAGATACGCAGTATTTT.

The V call is TRBV7-6, the J call TRBJ2-7; D is ambiguous. The CDR3 extends over 13 amino acids. Deletions cut 8 bases from V and 2 bases from J, with 13 bases between. Per the germline V gene, CDR1 is SGHVS and CDR2 is FNYEAQ. CDR3 DNA sequence: TGTGCCAGCGGCGTGGGCAGCGCCTACGAGCAGTACTTC. Its protein product is CASGVGSAYEQYF.

The rearrangement links TRBV21-1 to TRBJ2-7. TRBV21-1 is designated a pseudogene. The CDR3 contains 15 residues. This CDR3 reads CASSKLPPPTYEQYF. The CDR3 coding sequence is TGTGCCAGCAGCAAACTCCCTCCGCCGACCTACGAGCAGTACTTC.

CDR3 protein: CASSPGTPLREQFF. For the CDR3, the DNA is TGTGCCAGCAGCCCCGGGACGCCTCTGCGGGAGCAGTTCTTC. This chain connects TRBV27 to TRBJ2-1, with D perhaps assigned TRBD1 or TRBD2 (5 bases each). V lost 6 bases to trimming and J lost 10 bases, with 19 bases between them. CDR1 and CDR2 from the germline V gene are MNHEY and SMNVEV (reference sequence). The CDR3 totals 14 residues.

The chain links TRBV13 to TRBJ1-1, with 10 nucleotides matching TRBD1. The germline gives CDR1 PRHDT, CDR2 FYEKMQ (reference sequence). V shed 4 bases and J 5 bases; nucleotides not matched to a gene: 4. The CDR3 is made up of 14 amino acids. The DNA for the CDR3 is TGTGCCAGCAGCTCGGGACAGGGGACAACTGAAGCTTTCTTT. It codes for CASSSGQGTTEAFF.

The chain uses TRBV19 and TRBJ2-2, with 7 bases that match TRBD2. Germline V gene data show CDR1 as LNHDA and CDR2 as SQIVND (reference sequence). V lost 3 bases, J lost 1 base, and 5 bases stayed unmatched. The CDR3 is made up of 16 amino acids. Here the CDR3 DNA reads TGTGCCAGTAGTATTTGGCTAGCGGTGAACACCGGGGAGCTGTTTTTT. It encodes CASSIWLAVNTGELFF. The variable domain in full, with the rest retrieved from reference TRBV19 and TRBJ2-2, is DGGITQSPKYLFRKEGQNVTLSCEQNLNHDAMYWYRQDPGQGLRLIYYSQIVNDFQKGDIAEGYSVSREKKESFPLTVTSAQKNPTAFYLCASSIWLAVNTGELFFGEGSRLTVL.

The chain joins TRBV21-1 to TRBJ1-2. TRBV21-1 is an annotated pseudogene. The CDR3 runs 16 residues. This CDR3 reads CASSKDAGGRRYGYTF. The CDR3 region has the DNA TGTGCCAGCAGCAAAGACGCGGGGGGCCGACGCTATGGCTACACCTTC.

The rearrangement links TRBV28 to TRBJ2-1; weak D call: TRBD1 (5 bases). From germline, CDR1 is MDHEN and CDR2 SYDVKM. The CDR3 consists of 15 residues. The ends were cut back, 3 bases at V and 4 bases at J, with 13 bases in the middle. CDR3 sequence: CASSFGRTPYNEQFF. The CDR3 coding sequence is TGTGCCAGCAGTTTCGGAAGGACACCTTACAATGAGCAGTTCTTC.

This chain uses TRBV9 with TRBJ2-3; D call uncertain. Germline CDR1 reads SGDLS; CDR2 reads YYNGEE. V dropped 0 bases and J dropped 4 bases, with 9 bases sitting between them. This CDR3 contains 14 residues. CDR3 sequence (DNA): TGTGCCAGCAGCGTAGGCTCTCTGCCAGATACGCAGTATTTT. This codes for CASSVGSLPDTQYF.

The chain combines TRBV27 with TRBJ2-7, with 11 bases lining up with TRBD1. V gave up 3 bases and J gave up 2 bases; unmatched junction bases: 0. Germline V lookup: CDR1 MNHEY, CDR2 SMNVEV (reference sequence). The CDR3 contains 14 residues. Here the CDR3 reads CASSLGQGAYEQYF. CDR3 nucleotides: TGTGCCAGCAGTTTGGGACAGGGGGCCTACGAGCAGTACTTC.

With regard to this clone: The identical CDR3 is also encoded by other nucleotide sequences in the sample. The rearrangement uses TRBV27 and TRBJ1-3; D remains unclear. Germline V lookup: CDR1 MNHEY, CDR2 SMNVEV (reference sequence). Trimming took off 4 bases at V and 0 bases at J, with 4 bases between the two ends. The length of the CDR3 is 13 residues. The CDR3 is CASSSDSGNTIYF. In nucleotides, the CDR3 is TGTGCCAGCAGTTCCGACTCTGGAAACACCATATATTTT.

The J gene is TRBJ2-1, the V gene TRBV9; possibly TRBD2 for D (6 bases). The CDR3 spans 15 residues. V was shortened by 1 base and J by 8 bases, with 16 bases between the two germline ends. Germline CDR1 SGDLS, CDR2 YYNGEE. The CDR3 protein is CASSVWEVQGDEQFF. For the CDR3, the DNA is TGTGCCAGCAGCGTATGGGAGGTCCAAGGGGATGAGCAGTTCTTC.

The chain employs TRBV11-2 and TRBJ1-6; 7 nucleotides line up with TRBD1. V shed 4 bases and J 0 bases; nucleotides not matched to a gene: 12. CDR1 is SGHAT, CDR2 FQNNGV, per germline. This CDR3 is built from 19 residues. The CDR3 spells CASSSSPDRVGSYNSPLHF. DNA for the CDR3: TGTGCCAGCAGCTCATCCCCCGACAGGGTGGGCTCCTATAATTCACCCCTCCACTTT.

The V call is TRBV11-2, the J call TRBJ1-1, with unresolved D. The CDR3 extends over 11 amino acids. Germline V gene lookup returns CDR1 SGHAT and CDR2 FQNNGV. The V gene lost 1 base and the J gene lost 11 bases, with 8 bases spanning the gap. Here the CDR3 reads CASSLGGGAFF. The CDR3 DNA is TGTGCCAGCAGCTTAGGCGGAGGGGCTTTCTTT. The variable domain in full, with the rest retrieved from reference TRBV11-2 and TRBJ1-1, is EAGVAQSPRYKIIEKRQSVAFWCNPISGHATLYWYQQILGQGPKLLIQFQNNGVVDDSQLPKDRFSAERLKGVDSTLKIQPAKLEDSAVYLCASSLGGGAFFGQGTRLTVV.

The V call is TRBV9, the J call TRBJ2-7, with TRBD1 identical over 10 bases. With 3 bases clipped from V and 2 bases from J, the junction kept 5 bases outside the gene matches. The CDR3 has 15 amino acids. Germline CDR1 reads SGDLS; CDR2 reads YYNGEE. CDR3: CASSAGTGVAYEQYF. For the CDR3, the DNA is TGTGCCAGCAGCGCCGGGACAGGGGTAGCCTACGAGCAGTACTTC. Filled out from reference TRBV9 and TRBJ2-7, the complete variable domain reads DSGVTQTPKHLITATGQRVTLRCSPRSGDLSVYWYQQSLDQGLQFLIQYYNGEERAKGNILERFSAQQFPDLHSELNLSSLELGDSALYFCASSAGTGVAYEQYFGPGTRLTVT.

This clone was seen just once. The chain employs TRBV14 and TRBJ2-2; TRBD1 agrees at 7 bases. Per germline, CDR1 SGHDN and CDR2 FVKESK. J was trimmed by 1 base and V by 0 bases; bases with no gene match: 14. The length of the CDR3 is 20 residues. CDR3: CASSQDGHGQDAVNTGELFF. CDR3 in DNA: TGTGCCAGCAGCCAAGATGGGCACGGACAGGATGCCGTGAACACCGGGGAGCTGTTTTTT.

This chain joins TRBV10-3 and TRBJ2-3; 11 nucleotides match TRBD2. The CDR3 covers 14 residues. J gave up 4 bases and V 8 bases, and 5 bases lay outside the gene matches. In germline, CDR1 is ENHRY, CDR2 SYGVKD. The CDR3 region is CAIALAGGSDTQYF. CDR3 coding DNA: TGTGCCATCGCCCTAGCGGGAGGATCAGATACGCAGTATTTT.

This chain uses TRBV9 with TRBJ2-3; 8 bases line up with TRBD2. The CDR3 loop spans 15 amino acids. The germline gives CDR1 SGDLS, CDR2 YYNGEE. After removal of 5 bases from V and 2 bases from J, the junction contained 7 bases not matched to a gene. CDR3 DNA: TGTGCCAGCAGTGACCCACTAGCGGCCACAGATACGCAGTATTTT. This gives the protein CASSDPLAATDTQYF.

A note on this clone: The junction shows a germline mismatch at one end, possibly a read error. The CDR3 reads CASKGGGSTGELLF. The CDR3 DNA is TGTGCCAGCAAGGGGGGTGGATCCACCGGGGAGCTGCTTTTT. The chain has TRBV9 and TRBJ2-2; tentatively, D is TRBD1 or TRBD2 (6 bases each). Looked up from germline, CDR1 is SGDLS and CDR2 is YYNGEE. This CDR3 has 14 residues.

CDR3 in amino acids: CASSNTQGANLYGYTF. In nucleotides, the CDR3 is TGTGCCAGCAGTAATACACAGGGGGCAAACCTGTATGGCTACACCTTC. The chain couples TRBV27 to TRBJ1-2; 9 bases are shared with TRBD1. The CDR3 runs 16 residues. V was clipped by 5 bases and J by 5 bases; unmatched bases: 12. Germline V gene sequence: CDR1 MNHEY, CDR2 SMNVEV (reference sequence).

The chain couples TRBV7-9 to TRBJ2-5; weak D call: TRBD2 (6 bases). Trimming took off 7 bases at V and 0 bases at J, with 15 bases between the two ends. In germline, CDR1 is SEHNR, CDR2 FQNEAQ (reference sequence). The CDR3 runs 15 residues. DNA for the CDR3: TGTGCCAGCACCCGGTCAGGACTATACCAAGAGACCCAGTACTTC. Translated, it gives CASTRSGLYQETQYF.

This chain links TRBV13 with TRBJ2-5; D is possibly TRBD1 or TRBD2 (6 bases each). CDR1 is PRHDT and CDR2 is FYEKMQ in the germline V gene (reference sequence). The V end lost 3 bases, the J end lost 3 bases, and 11 bases lay between the germline ends. This CDR3 is built from 14 residues. CDR3 protein: CASSFRGRKETQYF. The CDR3 coding sequence is TGTGCCAGCAGCTTTCGGGGGCGCAAAGAGACCCAGTACTTC. Variable domain in full (rest from reference TRBV13 and TRBJ2-5): AAGVIQSPRHLIKEKRETATLKCYPIPRHDTVYWYQQGPGQDPQFLISFYEKMQSDKGSIPDRFSAQQFSDYHSELNMSSLELGDSALYFCASSFRGRKETQYFGPGTRLLVL.

This rearrangement joins TRBV2 to TRBJ1-2; D might be TRBD1 (5 bases). This CDR3 spans 13 amino acids. Trimming removed 4 bases at V and 5 bases at J, with 11 bases between. CDR1 and CDR2 (germline): SNHLY, FYNNEI. CDR3: CASSGREGYGYTF. The CDR3 region has the DNA TGTGCCAGCAGTGGCAGGGAGGGTTATGGCTACACCTTC.

The table lists this clone with a count of one. The chain joins TRBV5-6 to TRBJ1-2; a possible D gene is TRBD1 (5 bases). Germline-derived CDR1 and CDR2 are SGHDT and YYEEEE. The CDR3 consists of 15 residues. V was clipped by 2 bases and J by 7 bases, with 18 bases between them. The CDR3 loop reads CASSFRVGGPTGYTF. The CDR3 nucleotides read TGTGCCAGCAGCTTTCGAGTCGGGGGTCCAACTGGCTACACCTTC.

The table lists this clone with a count of one. V and J are TRBV27 and TRBJ2-7; D unclear. The V end lost 5 bases, the J end lost 2 bases, and 7 bases lay between the germline ends. The length of the CDR3 is 12 residues. Germline V gene data show CDR1 as MNHEY and CDR2 as SMNVEV (reference sequence). The CDR3 loop reads CASSANTYEQYF. The CDR3 region has the DNA TGTGCCAGCAGTGCGAATACCTACGAGCAGTACTTC.